The 28 T cell receptor beta chains below come from one sample, sequenced in a study of CD8 T cells in ankylosing spondylitis. Via MiXCR, TCRdb re-called the 5' RACE reads, giving one row per CDR3 protein. The table has some 250,000 distinct CDR3 sequences, 20% to 30% seen once. Sequenced input: blood, either unsorted or a sorted T cell fraction (not recorded which). Receptors originate from a male donor with ankylosing spondylitis or in good health (not recorded which).

The J gene is TRBJ2-3, the V gene TRBV12-3 or TRBV12-4; no clear D gene. The V end was cut by 3 bases, the J end by 2 bases, with 9 bases between. The CDR3 length is 14 residues. The CDR3 nucleotides read TGTGCCAGCAGTTTTGTTACCCTCACAGATACGCAGTATTTT. It codes for CASSFVTLTDTQYF.

In this sample, this clonotype turned up many times. In DNA, the CDR3 is TGTGCCAGCAGTTCTAGGAACCCTCGGGGCACAGATACGCAGTATTTT. Translated, it gives CASSSRNPRGTDTQYF. V is TRBV12-3 or TRBV12-4 and J is TRBJ2-3; D remains unclear. Trimming took off 4 bases at V and 1 base at J, with 15 bases between the two ends. There are 16 residues in the CDR3.

The J gene is TRBJ2-1, the V gene TRBV29-1; D may match TRBD1 or TRBD2 (6 bases each). Trimming removed 6 bases at V and 4 bases at J, with 13 bases between. This CDR3 comprises 13 residues. The V gene's germline CDR1 is SQVTM and CDR2 ANQGSEA. The CDR3 nucleotides read TGCAGCGTCGGGGGCTTTATATACAATGAGCAGTTCTTC. Translated: CSVGGFIYNEQFF.

The gene calls are TRBV10-3 and TRBJ1-1; 7 positions agree with TRBD1. The CDR3 sequence is 13 residues long. J gave up 3 bases and V 10 bases, and 8 bases lay outside the gene matches. Germline lookup yields CDR1 ENHRY and CDR2 SYGVKD. Written as DNA, the CDR3 is TGTGCCACCAAGACAGGGTGGTACACTGAAGCTTTCTTT. This translates into CATKTGWYTEAFF.

Ten or more counts support this clonotype. The chain links TRBV29-1 to TRBJ2-5; the D gene is possibly TRBD1 (5 bases). The CDR3 spans 12 residues. The germline CDR1 and CDR2 sequences are SQVTM and ANQGSEA. The V and J ends lost 7 bases and 2 bases respectively, with 11 bases between them. CDR3 nucleotides: TGCAGCGCTGACAGACAGCAAGAGACCCAGTACTTC. This codes for CSADRQQETQYF. Drawing the rest from reference TRBV29-1 and TRBJ2-5, the complete variable domain is SAVISQKPSRDICQRGTSLTIQCQVDSQVTMMFWYRQQPGQSLTLIATANQGSEATYESGFVIDKFPISRPNLTFSTLTVSNMSPEDSSIYLCSADRQQETQYFGPGTRLLVL.

This clonotype was observed a single time. This chain links TRBV20-1 with TRBJ1-5; a weak D match, TRBD1 (5 bases). Trimming took 3 bases from V and 7 from J, leaving 16 bases between them. Germline CDR1 is DFQATT and CDR2 is SNEGSKA (reference sequence). This CDR3 contains 14 residues. The CDR3 DNA is TGCAGTGCTAGTCGGGGACGGGGCGTACAGCCCCAGCATTTT. As protein: CSASRGRGVQPQHF.

This clonotype was counted at least ten times. The chain uses TRBV4-1 and TRBJ1-4; weak D call: TRBD1 (6 bases). V was pared by 4 bases and J by 0 bases, with 15 bases between. Germline CDR1 MGHRA, CDR2 YSYEKL. The CDR3 spans 17 residues. Written as DNA, the CDR3 is TGCGCCAGCAGCCCCCCTGGGGACATTGCAACTAATGAAAAACTGTTTTTT. This gives the protein CASSPPGDIATNEKLFF.

This clonotype was counted many times. V gene TRBV10-3 combines with J gene TRBJ2-2, with 10 bases lining up with TRBD1. Trimming took 4 bases from V and 4 from J; bases not matched to a gene: 6. Germline V gene lookup returns CDR1 ENHRY and CDR2 SYGVKD. The CDR3 length is 16 residues. CDR3 loop: CAISGQGAPGTGELFF. The CDR3, as DNA: TGTGCCATCAGTGGACAGGGGGCGCCTGGCACCGGGGAGCTGTTTTTT.

This clonotype was picked up many times. The chain couples TRBV10-3 to TRBJ1-3; weak D call: TRBD1 (5 bases). The CDR3 spans 14 residues. V was cut by 3 bases and J by 2 bases, with 8 bases left in between. Germline CDR1 is ENHRY and CDR2 is SYGVKD. In nucleotides, the CDR3 is TGTGCCATCAGTGATGGGGGTCCTGGAAACACCATATATTTT. It encodes CAISDGGPGNTIYF.

This clonotype was counted at least ten times. The chain recombines TRBV20-1 with TRBJ1-1; 7 nucleotides line up with TRBD1. The trim removed 7 bases at V and 1 base at J, leaving 3 bases unmatched. This CDR3 has 12 amino acids. Germline CDR1 DFQATT, CDR2 SNEGSKA (reference sequence). The CDR3 region is CSVSGGNTEAFF. The DNA of the CDR3 is TGCAGTGTCTCAGGGGGGAACACTGAAGCTTTCTTT.

In its sample, this clonotype was seen once. The chain carries TRBV20-1 and TRBJ1-2; D gene uncertain. The CDR3 is made up of 12 amino acids. The V gene lost 6 bases and the J gene lost 0 bases, with 8 bases spanning the gap. Germline CDR1 and CDR2: DFQATT and SNEGSKA (reference sequence). The CDR3 is CSALGANYGYTF. CDR3 coding DNA: TGCAGTGCCTTAGGAGCTAACTATGGCTACACCTTC.

The chain employs TRBV10-3 and TRBJ2-1; TRBD2 aligns across 8 bases. Germline CDR1 reads ENHRY; CDR2 reads SYGVKD. This CDR3 comprises 18 residues. The V gene end was trimmed by 0 bases and the J gene end by 7 bases; junction bases not matched to a gene: 14. In nucleotides, the CDR3 is TGTGCCATCAGTGAGTCGAAAGTAGCGGGGAAAACGGTGAATGAGCAGTTCTTC. This codes for CAISESKVAGKTVNEQFF.

V is TRBV29-1 and J is TRBJ2-6; 9 bases align to TRBD1. With V trimmed by 4 bases and J by 9 bases, 4 bases remained unmatched. Germline V gene sequence: CDR1 SQVTM, CDR2 ANQGSEA. This CDR3 contains 13 residues. CDR3 loop: CSVAQGAVNVLTF. Here the CDR3 DNA reads TGCAGCGTTGCACAGGGGGCGGTCAACGTCCTGACTTTC.

This clonotype was seen repeatedly, ten times or more. Here the CDR3 DNA reads TGCAGTGGAGTGGACCCTGGGAGGGAGACCCAGTACTTC. This sequence encodes CSGVDPGRETQYF. The V and J genes are TRBV20-1 and TRBJ2-5; maybe TRBD2 (6 bases). The V end was cut by 7 bases, the J end by 5 bases, with 17 bases between. CDR3 length: 13 amino acids. From germline, CDR1 is DFQATT and CDR2 SNEGSKA (reference sequence).

The table lists this clonotype with a few counts. V usage is TRBV7-2 and J usage is TRBJ2-2; D call uncertain. This CDR3 is built from 13 residues. Looked up from germline, CDR1 is SGHTA and CDR2 is FQGNSA. V was shortened by 4 bases and J by 3 bases, with 6 bases between the two germline ends. CDR3 residues: CASSSQYTGELFF. CDR3 DNA: TGTGCCAGCAGCTCCCAGTACACCGGGGAGCTGTTTTTT.

The genes are TRBV4-1 and TRBJ1-1; D ambiguous. This CDR3 region has 12 residues. Germline V gene sequence: CDR1 MGHRA, CDR2 YSYEKL. Trimming removed 5 bases at V and 4 bases at J, with 8 bases between. CDR3: CASSGVGTEAFF. The CDR3 DNA is TGCGCCAGCAGCGGGGTCGGCACTGAAGCTTTCTTT.

This clonotype was observed a handful of times. This chain joins TRBV20-1 and TRBJ2-7; 7 positions match TRBD1. Germline CDR1 is DFQATT and CDR2 is SNEGSKA (reference sequence). The CDR3 extends over 15 amino acids. J lost 2 bases, V lost 2 bases, and 9 bases had no gene match. The CDR3 bases are TGCAGTGCTAGATCTGACAGGGAAGACCCCTACGAGCAGTACTTC. It specifies CSARSDREDPYEQYF.

V gene TRBV12-3 or TRBV12-4 combines with J gene TRBJ2-3; maybe TRBD2 (5 bases). This CDR3 comprises 13 residues. The V end lost 7 bases, the J end lost 3 bases, and 11 bases lay between the germline ends. CDR3 sequence: CASKLPGTDTQYF. CDR3 DNA sequence: TGTGCCAGCAAACTTCCGGGGACAGATACGCAGTATTTT.

This clonotype was counted between two and nine times. The chain uses TRBV10-2 and TRBJ2-3, with D maybe TRBD1 (6 bases). Between the trimmed V and J ends, which lost 2 bases and 6 bases, there was a span of 6 bases. The germline gives CDR1 WSHSY, CDR2 SAAADI. This CDR3 has 12 amino acids. The chain's CDR3 is CASSEQGDTQYF. The CDR3 bases are TGCGCCAGCAGTGAGCAGGGGGATACGCAGTATTTT.

This clonotype was recorded at least ten times. The rearrangement uses TRBV2 and TRBJ2-6, with TRBD1 as a possible D gene (6 bases). With 6 bases removed from V and 1 base from J, the gap between germline ends came to 10 bases. The CDR3 runs 15 residues. The V gene's germline CDR1 is SNHLY and CDR2 FYNNEI. The CDR3 nucleotides read TGTGCCAGCAGGCAACAGGGATCTGGGGCCAACGTCCTGACTTTC. It codes for CASRQQGSGANVLTF. Combining the CDR3 with reference TRBV2 and TRBJ2-6 gives the whole variable domain EPEVTQTPSHQVTQMGQEVILRCVPISNHLYFYWYRQILGQKVEFLVSFYNNEISEKSEIFDDQFSVERPDGSNFTLKIRSTKLEDSAMYFCASRQQGSGANVLTFGAGSRLTVL.

This clonotype was seen more than once but under ten times. The gene calls are TRBV19 and TRBJ2-7; 7 bases fit TRBD1. Germline values: CDR1 LNHDA, CDR2 SQIVND (reference sequence). The length of the CDR3 is 12 residues. V was pared by 8 bases and J by 8 bases, with 9 bases of the junction left unmatched. CDR3 DNA: TGTGCCAGTGGACAGGCCTACGAAAAGCAGTACTTC. Amino acids: CASGQAYEKQYF.

CDR3 bases: TGTGCCAGCAGTTACGTCGGGGGTGGCACAGATACGCAGTATTTT. This encodes CASSYVGGGTDTQYF. The gene calls are TRBV6-2 or TRBV6-3 and TRBJ2-3; a weak D match, TRBD2 (6 bases). The V and J ends lost 2 bases and 1 base respectively, with 10 bases between them. The CDR3 sequence is 15 residues long. Germline V gene lookup returns CDR1 MNHEY and CDR2 SVGEGT.

The chain combines TRBV12-3 or TRBV12-4 with TRBJ2-7, with D possibly matching TRBD2 (7 bases). The CDR3 spans 16 residues. The V gene lost 1 base and the J gene lost 6 bases, with 19 bases spanning the gap. Here the CDR3 DNA reads TGTGCCAGCAGTTTAGGAGGGGGGGCCTATCTTCTCGAGCAGTACTTC. It codes for CASSLGGGAYLLEQYF.

V usage is TRBV10-3 and J usage is TRBJ2-7; D is possibly TRBD1 (5 bases). Per the germline V gene, CDR1 is ENHRY and CDR2 is SYGVKD. V shed 4 bases and J shed 5 bases, with 21 bases lying between them. CDR3 size: 16 residues. The CDR3 coding sequence is TGTGCCATCAGTGGAGTGAACAGGTGGGGTGAGGACGAGCAGTACTTC. Protein product: CAISGVNRWGEDEQYF.

The V and J genes are TRBV28 and TRBJ2-7; the match to TRBD1 covers 7 bases. Trimming took 8 bases from V and 0 from J; bases not matched to a gene: 4. This CDR3 is 13 amino acids long. Per the germline V gene, CDR1 is MDHEN and CDR2 is SYDVKM. The CDR3 nucleotides read TGTGCCAGCGGACAGGCGCGCTCCTACGAGCAGTACTTC. Protein sequence: CASGQARSYEQYF.

This clonotype was detected a few times. This chain joins TRBV10-3 and TRBJ2-5; D uncertain. CDR3 length: 14 residues. V lost 7 bases and J 5 bases, leaving 17 bases between the germline ends. Germline V CDR1 and CDR2: ENHRY, SYGVKD. CDR3 sequence: CAIKHAFVSETQYF. The CDR3 DNA follows: TGTGCCATCAAACATGCTTTCGTGAGTGAGACCCAGTACTTC.

This clonotype was detected only a few times. This chain links TRBV2 with TRBJ2-4, with D unclear. The CDR3 covers 15 residues. Germline CDR1 is SNHLY and CDR2 is FYNNEI. With 3 bases removed from V and 0 bases from J, the gap between germline ends came to 9 bases. For the CDR3, the DNA is TGTGCCAGCAGTGAGGGATACGTAGCCAAAAACATTCAGTACTTC. Protein product: CASSEGYVAKNIQYF.

The chain links TRBV6-1 to TRBJ1-1; 8 positions agree with TRBD1. After removal of 6 bases from V and 4 bases from J, the junction contained 16 bases not matched to a gene. CDR3 length: 17 amino acids. Germline V gene lookup returns CDR1 MNHNS and CDR2 SASEGT. The CDR3 here is CASRRGQGFSFFTEAFF. For the CDR3, the DNA is TGTGCCAGCAGAAGAGGACAGGGATTCTCTTTCTTCACTGAAGCTTTCTTT.